The 21 T cell receptor beta chains below were found in one sample sequenced in a study of blood T cell repertoires in COVID-19. Produced via immunoSEQ multiplex PCR; TCRdb's table is partial and in-frame only. The table lists some 200,000 clones, 65% to 90% of them singletons. Sequences were obtained from PBMCs or T cells enriched from blood (not recorded which). Receptors were obtained from a man between 40 and 49 years old who had recovered from COVID-19.

V and J are TRBV7-2 and TRBJ1-2; 11 bases agree with TRBD1. Trimming removed 5 bases from V and 8 bases from J; junction bases left unmatched: 7. The CDR3 covers 14 residues. Germline V lookup: CDR1 SGHTA, CDR2 FQGNSA. CDR3 sequence reads: CASSPRTGGQGYTF. The CDR3 DNA reads as TGTGCCAGCAGCCCTCGGACAGGGGGCCAAGGCTACACCTTC.

J is TRBJ1-1 and V is TRBV6-2 or TRBV6-3, with D possibly matching TRBD1 (5 bases). Germline V gene sequence: CDR1 MNHEY, CDR2 SVGEGT. The CDR3 has 16 residues. V dropped 2 bases and J dropped 0 bases, with 13 bases sitting between them. DNA of the CDR3: TGTGCCAGCAGTTACGGGCGCGGGGACCTGAACACTGAAGCTTTCTTT. As protein: CASSYGRGDLNTEAFF.

V and J are TRBV30 and TRBJ2-7; D remains ambiguous. The CDR3 is 14 residues long. V lost 0 bases and J lost 0, with 9 bases in between. Germline lookup yields CDR1 GTSNPN and CDR2 SVGIG (reference sequence). The CDR3 reads CAWSVSINSYEQYF. CDR3 coding DNA: TGTGCCTGGAGTGTCAGTATAAACTCCTACGAGCAGTACTTC.

This clone was seen only once. The chain recombines TRBV6-2 or TRBV6-3 with TRBJ2-7, with D possibly being TRBD1 (5 bases). The ends were cut back, 2 bases at V and 2 bases at J, with 19 bases in the middle. Germline V gives CDR1 MNHEY, CDR2 SVGEGT. This CDR3 contains 17 residues. The CDR3 DNA reads TGTGCCAGCAGTTACGGTTTGGGGCAGGGAACCCCCTACGAGCAGTACGTC. Translated: CASSYGLGQGTPYEQYV.

The chain is built from TRBV6-5 and TRBJ2-1, with TRBD2 matching over 7 bases. This CDR3 contains 14 residues. Germline lookup yields CDR1 MNHEY and CDR2 SVGAGI. The V gene end was trimmed by 6 bases and the J gene end by 5 bases; junction bases not matched to a gene: 7. DNA for the CDR3: TGTGCCAGCAGCTCGGGCGGGAGTCACAATGAGCAGTTCTTC. It codes for CASSSGGSHNEQFF.

The CDR3 protein is CASSLAGWGGELFF. The CDR3 DNA is TGTGCCAGCAGTCTAGCGGGATGGGGCGGGGAGCTGTTTTTT. This chain links TRBV25-1 with TRBJ2-2; the match to TRBD2 covers 9 bases. V lost 5 bases, J lost 7 bases, and 5 bases stayed unmatched. The CDR3 has 14 residues. The germline V gene has CDR1 MGHDK and CDR2 SYGVNS.

This clone was counted a single time. CDR3 region: CASSQAVHLNTEAFF. The CDR3 region has the DNA TGCGCCAGCAGCCAAGCAGTGCACCTGAACACTGAAGCTTTCTTT. The J gene is TRBJ1-1, the V gene TRBV4-3; no clear D. The length of the CDR3 is 15 residues. Looked up from germline, CDR1 is LGHNA and CDR2 is YSLEER. V lost 1 base and J lost 0, with 9 bases in between.

V gene TRBV7-9 combines with J gene TRBJ1-5; D is perhaps TRBD1 (5 bases). The CDR3 totals 13 residues. V lost 5 bases, J lost 7 bases, and 12 bases lay in between. Germline assignment: CDR1 SEHNR and CDR2 FQNEAQ (reference sequence). CDR3: CASSPGRLQPQHF. CDR3 DNA: TGTGCCAGCAGCCCAGGGCGATTACAGCCCCAGCATTTT.

The chain links TRBV9 to TRBJ1-1; D may be TRBD1 (5 bases). V lost 0 bases, J lost 5 bases, and 14 bases lay in between. The germline V gene encodes CDR1 SGDLS and CDR2 YYNGEE. The length of the CDR3 is 15 residues. The CDR3 sequence is CASSVVRGRSTEAFF. The CDR3 DNA reads as TGTGCCAGCAGCGTAGTAAGGGGAAGAAGTACTGAAGCTTTCTTT.

The chain employs TRBV25-1 and TRBJ1-5; D is ambiguous. The CDR3 spans 14 residues. Trimming cost V 5 bases and J 0 bases, with 8 bases left between them. Germline CDR1 is MGHDK and CDR2 is SYGVNS. In DNA, the CDR3 is TGTGCCAGCAGTTATATATCTAGCAATCAGCCCCAGCATTTT. This gives the protein CASSYISSNQPQHF.

This clone is a singleton in its sample. J is TRBJ2-1 and V is TRBV3-1 (or the pseudogene TRBV3-2); 11 bases match TRBD2. Germline CDR1 LGHDT, CDR2 YNNKEL (reference sequence). V was clipped by 3 bases and J by 4 bases; unmatched bases: 8. The CDR3 length is 17 residues. Written as DNA, the CDR3 is TGTGCCAGCAGCCACACCGAGGGACTAGCGGTATACAATGAGCAGTTCTTC. Protein: CASSHTEGLAVYNEQFF.

The chain has TRBV7-8 and TRBJ2-7, with TRBD2 matching 8 bases. The V gene end was trimmed by 7 bases and the J gene end by 2 bases; junction bases not matched to a gene: 10. Germline V gene lookup returns CDR1 SGHVS and CDR2 FQNEAQ. The CDR3 runs to 15 residues. CDR3 residues: CASTRAAGRAYEQYF. The CDR3 nucleotides are TGTGCCAGCACCCGAGCGGCCGGGAGGGCCTACGAGCAGTACTTC.

This clone was seen only once. This rearrangement joins TRBV27 to TRBJ2-1, with TRBD2 matching 7 bases. The CDR3 covers 16 residues. V lost 0 bases and J lost 0; bases outside the gene matches: 2. Germline assignment: CDR1 MNHEY and CDR2 SMNVEV (reference sequence). CDR3 nucleotides: TGTGCCAGCAGTTTATCTGCGGGGGACTCCTACAATGAGCAGTTCTTC. Its translation is CASSLSAGDSYNEQFF.

The CDR3 DNA follows: TGCAGCGCCGGGACAGGGGCCGGCGTTGAATTTCGTGAGCAGTTCTTC. This codes for CSAGTGAGVEFREQFF. The chain carries TRBV29-1 and TRBJ2-1; TRBD1 aligns across 10 bases. Germline V gives CDR1 SQVTM, CDR2 ANQGSEA. CDR3 length equals 16 residues. J was trimmed by 9 bases and V by 7 bases; bases with no gene match: 18.

The gene calls are TRBV5-4 and TRBJ1-1; 7 bases are shared with TRBD1. V gave up 5 bases and J gave up 4 bases; unmatched junction bases: 8. Germline values: CDR1 SGHNT, CDR2 YYREEE (reference sequence). The CDR3 sequence is 14 residues long. CDR3 sequence: CASRKRQGGTEAFF. The DNA for the CDR3 is TGTGCCAGCAGGAAGAGACAGGGAGGCACTGAAGCTTTCTTT.

The CDR3 sequence is CASSVGQGAFGYTF. The CDR3 nucleotides read TGTGCCAGCAGCGTCGGACAGGGGGCGTTTGGCTACACCTTC. The V call is TRBV11-2, the J call TRBJ1-2, with 11 bases identical to TRBD1. Germline lookup yields CDR1 SGHAT and CDR2 FQNNGV. V lost 5 bases to trimming and J lost 7 bases; unmatched junction nucleotides: 6. This CDR3 is 14 amino acids long. Using reference TRBV11-2 and TRBJ1-2 for the parts outside the CDR3, the full variable domain is EAGVAQSPRYKIIEKRQSVAFWCNPISGHATLYWYQQILGQGPKLLIQFQNNGVVDDSQLPKDRFSAERLKGVDSTLKIQPAKLEDSAVYLCASSVGQGAFGYTFGSGTRLTVV.

This clone was found once. The V and J genes are TRBV19 and TRBJ1-4, with 8 nucleotides matching TRBD1. The CDR3 length is 14 residues. Germline assignment: CDR1 LNHDA and CDR2 SQIVND (reference sequence). Unmatched junction bases numbered 4, after V lost 2 bases and J lost 8 bases. CDR3 region: CASSISTGGEKLFF. CDR3 nucleotide sequence: TGTGCCAGTAGTATATCAACAGGGGGGGAAAAACTGTTTTTT.

The rearrangement joins TRBV24-1 to TRBJ2-1; D gene unclear. V lost 7 bases to trimming and J lost 3 bases, with 15 bases between them. The CDR3 contains 15 residues. Per the germline V gene, CDR1 is KGHDR and CDR2 is SFDVKD. The DNA of the CDR3 is TGTGCCACCAGCCGCTACTCAGGTGACTACAATGAGCAGTTCTTC. The encoded protein is CATSRYSGDYNEQFF.

The chain links TRBV30 to TRBJ2-5, with D possibly matching TRBD2 (6 bases). Germline V gene data show CDR1 as GTSNPN and CDR2 as SVGIG (reference sequence). The CDR3 spans 12 residues. V was shortened by 3 bases and J by 5 bases, with 10 bases between the two germline ends. CDR3 sequence (DNA): TGTGCCTGGAGGGGCAGCGGGGAGACCCAGTACTTC. Translating it yields CAWRGSGETQYF.

The CDR3 nucleotides read TGTGCCAGCAGCCTCTTCCTACCCTCCGGGGCCAACGTCCTGACTTTC. Translating it yields CASSLFLPSGANVLTF. V gene TRBV7-9 combines with J gene TRBJ2-6; D gene ambiguous. Per the germline V gene, CDR1 is SEHNR and CDR2 is FQNEAQ (reference sequence). Between the trimmed V and J ends, which lost 5 bases and 4 bases, there was a span of 15 bases. The CDR3 length is 16 residues.

The V gene is TRBV19, the J gene TRBJ2-7; the match to TRBD2 covers 13 bases. Losses at the gene ends were 5 bases for V and 12 bases for J; bases not matched to a gene: 10. CDR3 length: 14 residues. Germline CDR1 reads LNHDA; CDR2 reads SQIVND (reference sequence). The CDR3 spells CASSPTSGRPSMYV. CDR3 sequence (DNA): TGTGCCAGTAGTCCGACTAGCGGGAGGCCTTCGATGTACGTC.